These T cell receptor beta chains were read from a single sample in a study of shared clonotypes between healthy human individuals. Profiling relied on immunoSEQ multiplex PCR, and the TCRdb table lists in-frame clones only, not all of them. The data hold roughly 700,000 clones, with 74% observed a single time. Sequencing was done on a sample of memory CD4+ T cells sorted from blood. These TCRs come from a woman aged 30 to 39 in good health. Each CDR3 is given with its conserved first and last residue. Each record gives: clone size, V gene, D gene, J gene, CDR3 protein, CDR3 DNA. The D gene is left open where the match is weak. Expanded clones get a size class; other rows say once, few or many, or leave the size out.

abundance: .; v_gene: TRBV6-6; d_gene: .; j_gene: TRBJ2-1; CDR3aa: CASSYGTPSSYNEQFF; CDR3nt: TGTGCCAGCAGTTATGGGACTCCGAGCTCCTACAATGAGCAGTTCTTC
abundance: .; v_gene: TRBV4-1; d_gene: TRBD2; j_gene: TRBJ2-5; CDR3aa: CASSQGLRGEETQYF; CDR3nt: TGCGCCAGCAGCCAGGGACTGCGGGGGGAAGAGACCCAGTACTTC
abundance: .; v_gene: TRBV5-1; d_gene: .; j_gene: TRBJ2-7; CDR3aa: CASSPQVRSSYEQYF; CDR3nt: TGCGCCAGCAGCCCACAGGTACGAAGCTCCTACGAGCAGTACTTC
abundance: few; v_gene: TRBV25-1; d_gene: .; j_gene: TRBJ2-5; CDR3aa: CAATGRQETQYF; CDR3nt: TGTGCCGCAACGGGGCGCCAAGAGACCCAGTACTTC
abundance: .; v_gene: TRBV4-1; d_gene: TRBD2; j_gene: TRBJ2-7; CDR3aa: CASSTSGKPYEQYF; CDR3nt: TGCGCCAGCAGCACTAGCGGGAAGCCCTACGAGCAGTACTTC
abundance: .; v_gene: TRBV7-3; d_gene: TRBD2; j_gene: TRBJ2-3; CDR3aa: CASSSGLAGTTDTQYF; CDR3nt: TGTGCCAGCAGCTCTGGACTAGCGGGGACCACAGATACGCAGTATTTT
abundance: few; v_gene: TRBV10-1; d_gene: TRBD1; j_gene: TRBJ2-7; CDR3aa: CASSRDRGMSEQYF; CDR3nt: TGCGCCAGCAGTCGGGACAGGGGGATGTCCGAGCAGTACTTC
abundance: .; v_gene: TRBV10-3; d_gene: TRBD1; j_gene: TRBJ2-5; CDR3aa: CAISSGTGRSTQETQYF; CDR3nt: TGTGCCATCAGTTCCGGGACAGGGCGATCCACCCAAGAGACCCAGTACTTC
abundance: .; v_gene: TRBV5-1; d_gene: .; j_gene: TRBJ2-5; CDR3aa: CASSGTGETQYF; CDR3nt: TGCGCCAGCAGCGGGACGGGAGAGACCCAGTACTTC
abundance: once; v_gene: TRBV29-1; d_gene: .; j_gene: TRBJ1-1; CDR3aa: CSVVSAWFVFF; CDR3nt: TGCAGCGTGGTTTCAGCTTGGTTTGTTTTCTTT
abundance: .; v_gene: TRBV2; d_gene: TRBD1; j_gene: TRBJ1-2; CDR3aa: CASSADRGRGYGYTF; CDR3nt: TGTGCCAGCAGTGCGGACAGGGGGCGCGGCTATGGCTACACCTTC
abundance: once; v_gene: TRBV27; d_gene: TRBD2; j_gene: TRBJ2-7; CDR3aa: CASSGPALAGNYEQYF; CDR3nt: TGTGCCAGCAGTGGCCCGGCGCTAGCGGGAAACTACGAGCAGTACTTC
abundance: .; v_gene: TRBV27; d_gene: .; j_gene: TRBJ1-5; CDR3aa: CASKGMVGQGRSGNQPQHF; CDR3nt: TGTGCCAGCAAGGGGATGGTAGGGCAGGGCCGTTCTGGCAATCAGCCCCAGCATTTT
abundance: .; v_gene: TRBV5-1; d_gene: .; j_gene: TRBJ2-5; CDR3aa: CASSLARISGAQETQYF; CDR3nt: TGCGCCAGCAGCTTGGCCAGGATTTCGGGGGCCCAAGAGACCCAGTACTTC
abundance: .; v_gene: TRBV13; d_gene: .; j_gene: TRBJ1-2; CDR3aa: CASRSIGAGDYGYTF; CDR3nt: TGTGCCAGCAGGTCAATCGGGGCAGGAGACTATGGCTACACCTTC
abundance: .; v_gene: TRBV7-9; d_gene: TRBD2; j_gene: TRBJ2-1; CDR3aa: CASSPAGTNNEQFF; CDR3nt: TGTGCCAGCAGCCCCGCGGGGACTAACAATGAGCAGTTCTTC
abundance: .; v_gene: TRBV6-1; d_gene: .; j_gene: TRBJ1-2; CDR3aa: CASSEWGGYTF; CDR3nt: TGTGCCAGCAGTGAATGGGGTGGCTACACCTTC
abundance: .; v_gene: TRBV28; d_gene: TRBD2; j_gene: TRBJ2-7; CDR3aa: CASVSTSGSSYEQYF; CDR3nt: TGTGCCAGCGTGAGCACTAGCGGGAGCTCCTACGAGCAGTACTTC
abundance: .; v_gene: TRBV6-1; d_gene: .; j_gene: TRBJ2-6; CDR3aa: CASRSVSGANVLTF; CDR3nt: TGTGCCAGCAGATCAGTCTCTGGGGCCAACGTCCTGACTTTC
abundance: few; v_gene: TRBV28; d_gene: .; j_gene: TRBJ2-6; CDR3aa: CASSPGGALHSGANVLTF; CDR3nt: TGTGCCAGCAGTCCCGGAGGGGCTCTTCACTCTGGGGCCAACGTCCTGACTTTC
abundance: .; v_gene: TRBV9; d_gene: .; j_gene: TRBJ2-7; CDR3aa: CASSVSLGSSYEQYF; CDR3nt: TGTGCCAGCAGCGTATCCCTGGGCAGCTCCTACGAGCAGTACTTC
abundance: .; v_gene: TRBV16; d_gene: .; j_gene: TRBJ1-1; CDR3aa: CASSQYGAMNTEAFF; CDR3nt: TGTGCCAGCAGCCAATACGGGGCAATGAACACTGAAGCTTTCTTT
abundance: .; v_gene: TRBV5-8; d_gene: TRBD2; j_gene: TRBJ2-2; CDR3aa: CASSAGDSGSETGELFF; CDR3nt: TGTGCCAGCAGCGCGGGGGATAGCGGGAGTGAGACCGGGGAGCTGTTTTTT
abundance: .; v_gene: TRBV21-1; d_gene: .; j_gene: TRBJ2-5; CDR3aa: CASSKVTAGDSQETQYF; CDR3nt: TGTGCCAGCAGCAAAGTCACGGCAGGCGACAGCCAAGAGACCCAGTACTTC
abundance: few; v_gene: TRBV5-1; d_gene: .; j_gene: TRBJ1-1; CDR3aa: CASSLVGGFDTEAFF; CDR3nt: TGCGCCAGCAGCTTGGTAGGGGGTTTTGACACTGAAGCTTTCTTT
abundance: few; v_gene: TRBV28; d_gene: .; j_gene: TRBJ1-4; CDR3aa: CAITTGQGDGGELFF; CDR3nt: TGTGCCATCACCACCGGTCAAGGGGATGGAGGGGAACTGTTTTTT
abundance: few; v_gene: TRBV19; d_gene: .; j_gene: TRBJ2-2; CDR3aa: CASNPTGPTGELFF; CDR3nt: TGTGCCAGTAATCCCACGGGCCCCACCGGGGAGCTGTTTTTT
abundance: .; v_gene: TRBV28; d_gene: TRBD2; j_gene: TRBJ2-3; CDR3aa: CASSLSPGGSTDTQYF; CDR3nt: TGTGCCAGCAGTTTATCGCCGGGGGGGAGCACAGATACGCAGTATTTT
abundance: once; v_gene: TRBV28; d_gene: .; j_gene: TRBJ1-3; CDR3aa: CASSPLSGLDGNTIYF; CDR3nt: TGTGCCAGCAGTCCACTATCAGGGTTGGATGGAAACACCATATATTTT
abundance: .; v_gene: TRBV2; d_gene: TRBD1; j_gene: TRBJ1-4; CDR3aa: CASSRRQGWEEKLFF; CDR3nt: TGTGCCAGCAGCCGTAGACAGGGTTGGGAAGAAAAACTGTTTTTT
abundance: .; v_gene: TRBV5-1; d_gene: .; j_gene: TRBJ2-3; CDR3aa: CASKAASSSDTQYF; CDR3nt: TGCGCCAGCAAGGCGGCGTCCAGTTCAGATACGCAGTATTTT
abundance: .; v_gene: TRBV28; d_gene: TRBD1; j_gene: TRBJ1-3; CDR3aa: CASTPSTGGNTIYF; CDR3nt: TGTGCCAGCACACCTTCGACAGGGGGCAACACCATATATTTT
abundance: .; v_gene: TRBV27; d_gene: .; j_gene: TRBJ1-2; CDR3aa: CASRSRNYGYTF; CDR3nt: TGTGCCAGCCGATCGCGGAACTATGGCTACACCTTC
abundance: .; v_gene: TRBV2; d_gene: .; j_gene: TRBJ2-3; CDR3aa: CASSRTPPDTQYF; CDR3nt: TGTGCCAGCAGTCGTACCCCCCCAGATACGCAGTATTTT
abundance: .; v_gene: TRBV28; d_gene: .; j_gene: TRBJ2-3; CDR3aa: CASSSDRRPLPRTDTQYF; CDR3nt: TGTGCCAGCAGTTCCGATCGAAGGCCCTTACCTCGCACAGATACGCAGTATTTT
abundance: .; v_gene: TRBV2; d_gene: TRBD2; j_gene: TRBJ2-5; CDR3aa: CASSFRTRGETQYF; CDR3nt: TGTGCCAGCAGTTTCCGGACTAGGGGAGAGACCCAGTACTTC
abundance: .; v_gene: TRBV19; d_gene: .; j_gene: TRBJ1-2; CDR3aa: CASSTQGGYGYTF; CDR3nt: TGTGCCAGTAGTACACAGGGCGGCTATGGCTACACCTTC
abundance: .; v_gene: TRBV10-3; d_gene: TRBD2; j_gene: TRBJ2-1; CDR3aa: CAIRLSFGSGLSGRAVNEQFF; CDR3nt: TGTGCCATCAGGCTGTCGTTCGGGAGCGGCCTTAGCGGGAGGGCCGTGAATGAGCAGTTCTTC
abundance: few; v_gene: TRBV19; d_gene: TRBD1; j_gene: TRBJ2-4; CDR3aa: CASSPGQGAQNIQYF; CDR3nt: TGTGCCAGTAGCCCCGGACAGGGGGCGCAGAACATTCAGTACTTC
abundance: many; v_gene: TRBV5-1; d_gene: TRBD1; j_gene: TRBJ2-6; CDR3aa: CASSTGQGMKSGANVLTF; CDR3nt: TGCGCCAGCAGCACTGGACAGGGTATGAAATCTGGGGCCAACGTCCTGACTTTC
abundance: .; v_gene: TRBV27; d_gene: .; j_gene: TRBJ2-2; CDR3aa: CASSSGGSNTGELFF; CDR3nt: TGTGCCAGCAGTTCAGGTGGGAGTAACACCGGGGAGCTGTTTTTT
abundance: .; v_gene: TRBV5-1; d_gene: TRBD2; j_gene: TRBJ2-4; CDR3aa: CASSVSGMEENIQYF; CDR3nt: TGCGCCAGCAGCGTGAGCGGGATGGAAGAAAACATTCAGTACTTC